Each of the 32 T cell receptor beta chains below was sequenced from the same sample in a study of lymphopenia after photon versus proton radiotherapy. Assay: immunoSEQ multiplex PCR; the TCRdb copy retains only in-frame clones and omits some. The sample shows tens of thousands of clones, about four fifths of them seen only once. The sequenced sample was peripheral blood, obtained from a patient treated with proton-based radiotherapy. These receptors were collected from a woman in her seventies with pancreatic cancer.

The V gene is TRBV5-6, the J gene TRBJ2-7, with D unresolved. The CDR3 is 14 amino acids. In germline, CDR1 is SGHDT, CDR2 YYEEEE. V lost 0 bases and J 3 bases, leaving 10 bases between the germline ends. The CDR3 DNA sequence: TGTGCCAGCAGCTTGGGGACGGCCCTCTACGAGCAGTACTTC. Amino acids: CASSLGTALYEQYF.

The chain recombines TRBV18 with TRBJ1-1; maybe TRBD1 (6 bases). The CDR3 contains 18 residues. Trimming cost V 2 bases and J 1 base, with 20 bases left between them. Germline V lookup: CDR1 KGHSH, CDR2 LQKENI. CDR3 coding DNA: TGTGCCAGCTCACCAATAAGGACAGCGGGGTTGCCGAACACTGAAGCTTTCTTT. It encodes CASSPIRTAGLPNTEAFF.

The chain couples TRBV6-6 to TRBJ2-2, with D perhaps matching TRBD2 (5 bases). Trimming shortened V by 5 bases and J by 6 bases, and 13 bases separated the two germline ends. The V gene's germline CDR1 is MNHNY and CDR2 SVGAGI (reference sequence). This CDR3 is built from 14 residues. CDR3 nucleotides: TGTGCCAGCAGTACGCCGGGAACTGCCGGGGAGCTGTTTTTT. The encoded protein is CASSTPGTAGELFF.

About this clone itself: This sample includes further DNA sequences coding for the same CDR3. The chain combines TRBV29-1 with TRBJ2-2; no clear D. CDR3 size: 14 residues. Looked up from germline, CDR1 is SQVTM and CDR2 is ANQGSEA. V was clipped by 3 bases and J by 1 base, with 9 bases between them. This CDR3 reads CSVDGGLNTGELFF. DNA of the CDR3: TGCAGCGTTGATGGTGGTTTGAACACCGGGGAGCTGTTTTTT.

This rearrangement joins TRBV27 to TRBJ2-2, with TRBD1 matching over 9 bases. Germline lookup yields CDR1 MNHEY and CDR2 SMNVEV (reference sequence). Trimming at V came to 7 bases and at J to 5 bases, leaving 5 bases not matched to a gene. This CDR3 has 14 amino acids. The CDR3 reads CASKRTGDTGELFF. CDR3 in DNA: TGTGCCAGCAAACGGACAGGGGATACCGGGGAGCTGTTTTTT.

Turning to this clone: This same CDR3 is encoded by further DNA sequences in the sample. The chain has TRBV11-2 and TRBJ2-7, with TRBD2 identical over 7 bases. Trimming took 2 bases from V and 0 from J; bases not matched to a gene: 1. Germline V gene data show CDR1 as SGHAT and CDR2 as FQNNGV. The CDR3 consists of 14 residues. CDR3 protein: CASSLRGDSYEQYF. CDR3 in DNA: TGTGCCAGCAGCTTACGGGGGGACTCCTACGAGCAGTACTTC.

The CDR3 reads CASSSPAGTWGRDTQYF. The CDR3 region has the DNA TGTGCCAGCAGTTCACCCGCAGGGACTTGGGGTAGAGATACGCAGTATTTT. V is TRBV11-3 and J is TRBJ2-3; D is perhaps TRBD2 (6 bases). V gave up 6 bases and J gave up 5 bases, with 24 bases separating them. The CDR3 extends over 17 amino acids. Germline V CDR1 and CDR2: SGHNT, YENEEA.

In its sample, this clone ranks as medium-sized. This chain links TRBV13 with TRBJ1-6; no firm D call. From germline, CDR1 is PRHDT and CDR2 FYEKMQ (reference sequence). The length of the CDR3 is 16 residues. The ends were cut back, 0 bases at V and 9 bases at J, with 15 bases in the middle. The CDR3 protein is CASSLGHWLGSSPLHF. CDR3 in DNA: TGTGCCAGCAGCTTAGGCCATTGGTTGGGATCTTCACCCCTCCACTTT.

CDR3 bases: TGTGCCAGCAGTTTCCCGCAAAAAGATACGCAGTATTTT. It is translated as CASSFPQKDTQYF. The chain links TRBV28 to TRBJ2-3; D is unresolved. The CDR3 is 13 amino acids. The germline CDR1 and CDR2 sequences are MDHEN and SYDVKM. V was pared by 3 bases and J by 5 bases, with 9 bases between.

This sequence joins TRBV28 and TRBJ2-7; D gene ambiguous. The V gene lost 5 bases and the J gene lost 2 bases, with 10 bases spanning the gap. The CDR3 extends over 13 amino acids. Germline CDR1 is MDHEN and CDR2 is SYDVKM. The CDR3 DNA is TGTGCCAGCAGTAGTCCCACCCCCTACGAGCAGTACTTC. It encodes CASSSPTPYEQYF.

The chain uses TRBV25-1 and TRBJ1-3; no reliable D call. V was pared by 3 bases and J by 4 bases, with 10 bases between. CDR1 is MGHDK and CDR2 is SYGVNS in the germline V gene. The CDR3 sequence is 14 residues long. The CDR3 nucleotides are TGTGCCAGCAGTGAGGAGCGAACAGGAAACACCATATATTTT. Its protein product is CASSEERTGNTIYF.

A single count supports this clone. The chain carries TRBV14 and TRBJ2-5; D gene uncertain. CDR1 and CDR2 (germline): SGHDN, FVKESK. The CDR3 consists of 16 residues. V lost 5 bases and J 0 bases, leaving 16 bases between the germline ends. This CDR3 reads CASSWSSLQYQETQYF. CDR3 nucleotides: TGTGCCAGCAGCTGGAGTAGTCTCCAGTACCAAGAGACCCAGTACTTC.

The chain has TRBV19 and TRBJ2-2, with D possibly being TRBD2 (5 bases). The CDR3 runs 15 residues. Trimming left V 2 bases short and J 5 bases short, with 12 bases between. Germline lookup yields CDR1 LNHDA and CDR2 SQIVND (reference sequence). CDR3 loop: CASSIILSDTGELFF. The CDR3 DNA sequence: TGTGCCAGTAGTATAATCCTTAGCGATACCGGGGAGCTGTTTTTT.

This chain connects TRBV12-5 to TRBJ2-2; weak D call: TRBD2 (6 bases). CDR3 length equals 15 residues. The germline V gene has CDR1 LGHNT and CDR2 FRNRAP. V lost 0 bases to trimming and J lost 7 bases, with 12 bases between them. The CDR3 loop is CASGLVQYGGGELFF. CDR3 nucleotide sequence: TGTGCTAGTGGTTTGGTACAATACGGGGGCGGGGAGCTGTTTTTT.

The chain employs TRBV9 and TRBJ1-2; D not resolved. Germline-derived CDR1 and CDR2 are SGDLS and YYNGEE. This CDR3 contains 12 residues. Trimming took 7 bases from V and 0 from J, leaving 7 bases between them. The CDR3 protein is CASDKPNYGYTF. CDR3 DNA: TGTGCCAGCGACAAACCTAACTATGGCTACACCTTC.

This clone was seen a single time. The gene calls are TRBV7-2 and TRBJ2-2, with D perhaps matching TRBD1 or TRBD2 (5 bases each). The germline gives CDR1 SGHTA, CDR2 FQGNSA. The CDR3 sequence is 17 residues long. Trimming removed 1 base from V and 4 bases from J, with 16 bases in between. The CDR3 sequence: CASSLVGVGGSTGELFF. The CDR3 nucleotides are TGTGCCAGCAGCTTAGTTGGTGTTGGGGGTAGCACCGGGGAGCTGTTTTTT.

The chain combines TRBV6-5 with TRBJ2-3; the D gene is possibly TRBD2 (5 bases). Trimming took off 4 bases at V and 3 bases at J, with 14 bases between the two ends. This CDR3 is 15 amino acids long. CDR1 and CDR2 (germline): MNHEY, SVGAGI. The CDR3 loop reads CASSFRGLRTDTQYF. CDR3 nucleotide sequence: TGTGCCAGCAGTTTCAGAGGGTTAAGGACAGATACGCAGTATTTT.

The chain has TRBV9 and TRBJ2-3, with unresolved D. Trimming cost V 0 bases and J 0 bases, with 17 bases left between them. Germline V gene data show CDR1 as SGDLS and CDR2 as YYNGEE. CDR3 length equals 18 residues. CDR3: CASSVAARSATSTDTQYF. The DNA for the CDR3 is TGTGCCAGCAGCGTAGCTGCGCGGAGCGCCACTAGCACAGATACGCAGTATTTT.

Here the CDR3 DNA reads TGTGCCAGCAGCTTAGGCTCTAGCGGGGTCCAAGAGACCCAGTACTTC. Translating gives CASSLGSSGVQETQYF. The chain recombines TRBV11-2 with TRBJ2-5, with 9 bases lining up with TRBD2. This CDR3 is built from 16 residues. The junction had 4 bases not matched to a gene; V was cut back by 1 base and J by 1 base. Germline V gene sequence: CDR1 SGHAT, CDR2 FQNNGV.

The chain carries TRBV30 and TRBJ2-1; D is undetermined. CDR1 is GTSNPN and CDR2 is SVGIG in the germline V gene (reference sequence). The length of the CDR3 is 11 residues. CDR3 protein: CVSKWGNEQFF. In DNA form, the CDR3 reads TGTGTTTCGAAGTGGGGCAATGAGCAGTTCTTC.

The rearrangement uses TRBV5-8 and TRBJ1-2; D remains ambiguous. The CDR3 covers 12 residues. Per the germline V gene, CDR1 is SGHTS and CDR2 is YDEGEE. V lost 2 bases and J lost 4, with 6 bases in between. In nucleotides, the CDR3 is TGTGCCAGCAGCTTCTCCTTCTATGGCTACACCTTC. Amino acids: CASSFSFYGYTF.

The gene calls are TRBV11-2 and TRBJ2-2, with 10 bases lining up with TRBD1. CDR1 and CDR2 from the germline V gene are SGHAT and FQNNGV. The CDR3 length is 16 residues. V trimming: 5 bases; J trimming: 1 base; junction bases outside the gene matches: 4. The CDR3 region is CASSAGTGVNTGELFF. The CDR3 DNA reads TGTGCCAGCAGCGCCGGGACAGGGGTGAACACCGGGGAGCTGTTTTTT. The complete variable domain, with remaining parts taken from reference TRBV11-2 and TRBJ2-2, reads EAGVAQSPRYKIIEKRQSVAFWCNPISGHATLYWYQQILGQGPKLLIQFQNNGVVDDSQLPKDRFSAERLKGVDSTLKIQPAKLEDSAVYLCASSAGTGVNTGELFFGEGSRLTVL.

The chain joins TRBV7-2 to TRBJ1-5, with 10 bases fitting TRBD1. The junction had 2 bases not matched to a gene; V was cut back by 1 base and J by 8 bases. CDR3 length: 14 amino acids. Germline lookup yields CDR1 SGHTA and CDR2 FQGNSA. CDR3: CASSLGQGAEPQHF. In DNA, the CDR3 is TGTGCCAGCAGCTTAGGACAGGGGGCTGAGCCCCAGCATTTT.

The gene calls are TRBV6-5 and TRBJ1-4, with D possibly TRBD1 on 5 matching bases. V lost 5 bases and J 8 bases, leaving 18 bases between the germline ends. CDR1 is MNHEY, CDR2 SVGAGI, per germline. The CDR3 contains 15 residues. The CDR3 DNA sequence: TGTGCCAGCAGTCAACGGGACCGCCGGGGGGAAAAACTGTTTTTT. As protein: CASSQRDRRGEKLFF.

This clone was detected only once. This rearrangement joins TRBV2 to TRBJ1-2, with D hard to call. V was shortened by 4 bases and J by 5 bases, with 8 bases between the two germline ends. CDR1 SNHLY and CDR2 FYNNEI come from the germline V gene. This CDR3 is 12 amino acids long. This CDR3 is CASSVAAYGYTF. In DNA form, the CDR3 reads TGTGCCAGCAGTGTGGCAGCTTATGGCTACACCTTC.

The chain has TRBV15 and TRBJ2-3; maybe TRBD1 (6 bases). V shed 0 bases and J shed 2 bases, with 18 bases lying between them. Germline V lookup: CDR1 LNHNV, CDR2 YYDKDF (reference sequence). This CDR3 comprises 18 residues. The CDR3 loop reads CATSRDQITGQNTDTQYF. CDR3 coding DNA: TGTGCCACCAGCAGAGATCAAATAACGGGACAAAACACAGATACGCAGTATTTT.

The V gene is TRBV7-9, the J gene TRBJ2-1; 8 positions agree with TRBD2. Germline V gives CDR1 SEHNR, CDR2 FQNEAQ (reference sequence). Trimming cost V 5 bases and J 8 bases; bases outside gene matches: 8. The CDR3 is made up of 14 amino acids. CDR3 sequence (DNA): TGTGCCAGCAGCCGGACTAGCCAACGGGATGAGCAGTTCTTC. Residues: CASSRTSQRDEQFF.

This chain joins TRBV19 and TRBJ1-2; the D is unclear. This CDR3 region has 13 residues. CDR1 is LNHDA and CDR2 is SQIVND in the germline V gene (reference sequence). With 4 bases removed from V and 4 bases from J, the gap between germline ends came to 10 bases. The CDR3, as DNA: TGTGCCAGTAGTAAATTGCCGATCTATGGCTACACCTTC. It is translated as CASSKLPIYGYTF. The entire variable domain, with the rest obtained from reference TRBV19 and TRBJ1-2, is as follows: DGGITQSPKYLFRKEGQNVTLSCEQNLNHDAMYWYRQDPGQGLRLIYYSQIVNDFQKGDIAEGYSVSREKKESFPLTVTSAQKNPTAFYLCASSKLPIYGYTFGSGTRLTVV.

This clone was seen once. The chain employs TRBV2 and TRBJ2-5, with a tentative D call TRBD2 (5 bases). The CDR3 consists of 14 residues. CDR1 SNHLY and CDR2 FYNNEI come from the germline V gene. V was pared by 7 bases and J by 1 base, with 13 bases between. CDR3 loop: CASNLQAVQETQYF. CDR3 in DNA: TGTGCCAGCAATCTACAAGCGGTCCAAGAGACCCAGTACTTC. Full variable domain (missing parts from reference TRBV2 and TRBJ2-5): EPEVTQTPSHQVTQMGQEVILRCVPISNHLYFYWYRQILGQKVEFLVSFYNNEISEKSEIFDDQFSVERPDGSNFTLKIRSTKLEDSAMYFCASNLQAVQETQYFGPGTRLLVL.

The chain employs TRBV2 and TRBJ2-3; weak D call: TRBD2 (5 bases). Germline values: CDR1 SNHLY, CDR2 FYNNEI. This CDR3 has 14 amino acids. V lost 6 bases to trimming and J lost 0 bases, with 10 bases between them. The CDR3 sequence is CASREASSTDTQYF. The DNA of the CDR3 is TGTGCCAGCAGGGAGGCTTCTAGCACAGATACGCAGTATTTT. The variable domain in full, completed from reference TRBV2 and TRBJ2-3, reads EPEVTQTPSHQVTQMGQEVILRCVPISNHLYFYWYRQILGQKVEFLVSFYNNEISEKSEIFDDQFSVERPDGSNFTLKIRSTKLEDSAMYFCASREASSTDTQYFGPGTRLTVL.

The chain links TRBV2 to TRBJ1-2; 7 bases are a match to TRBD1. CDR1 is SNHLY, CDR2 FYNNEI, per germline. The CDR3 loop spans 12 amino acids. The ends lost 7 bases at V and 8 bases at J; junction bases unmatched: 7. The CDR3 loop reads CASTERGRGYTF. The CDR3 nucleotides read TGTGCCAGCACCGAAAGGGGGCGAGGCTACACCTTC.

The genes are TRBV6-1 and TRBJ1-1; TRBD1 might be the D (6 bases). This CDR3 region has 18 residues. V was cut by 2 bases and J by 0 bases, with 19 bases left in between. From germline, CDR1 is MNHNS and CDR2 SASEGT. CDR3 coding DNA: TGTGCCAGCAGTGAACCACGGGGGGGGCCCGGTATGAACACTGAAGCTTTCTTT. This gives the protein CASSEPRGGPGMNTEAFF.